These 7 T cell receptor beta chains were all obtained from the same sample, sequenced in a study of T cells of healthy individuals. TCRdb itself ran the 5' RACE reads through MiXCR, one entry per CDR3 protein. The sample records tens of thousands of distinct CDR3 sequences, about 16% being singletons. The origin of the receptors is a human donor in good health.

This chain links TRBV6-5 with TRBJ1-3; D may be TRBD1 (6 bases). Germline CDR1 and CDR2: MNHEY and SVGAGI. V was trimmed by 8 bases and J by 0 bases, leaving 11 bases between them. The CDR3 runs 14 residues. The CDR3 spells CASCHRDSGNTIYF. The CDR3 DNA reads TGTGCCAGCTGCCACAGGGACTCTGGAAACACCATATATTTT.

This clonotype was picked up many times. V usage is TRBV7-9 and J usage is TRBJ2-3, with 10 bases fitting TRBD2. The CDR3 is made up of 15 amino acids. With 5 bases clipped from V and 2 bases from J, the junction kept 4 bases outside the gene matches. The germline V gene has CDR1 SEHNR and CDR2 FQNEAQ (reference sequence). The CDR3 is CASSATSGNTDTQYF. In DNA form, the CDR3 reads TGTGCCAGCAGCGCAACTAGCGGGAACACAGATACGCAGTATTTT.

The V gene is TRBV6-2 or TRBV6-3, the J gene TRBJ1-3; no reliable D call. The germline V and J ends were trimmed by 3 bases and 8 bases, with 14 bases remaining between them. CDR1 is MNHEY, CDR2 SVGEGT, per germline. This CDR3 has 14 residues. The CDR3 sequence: CASSYSLELDTIYF. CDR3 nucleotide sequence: TGTGCCAGCAGTTATTCCCTGGAGTTGGACACCATATATTTT.

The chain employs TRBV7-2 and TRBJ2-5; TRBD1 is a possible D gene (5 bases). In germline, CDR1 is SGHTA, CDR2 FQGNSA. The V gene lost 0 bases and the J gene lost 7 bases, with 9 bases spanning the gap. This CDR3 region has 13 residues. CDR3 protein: CASSLAHQGTQYF. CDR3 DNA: TGTGCCAGCAGCTTAGCCCACCAGGGGACCCAGTACTTC.

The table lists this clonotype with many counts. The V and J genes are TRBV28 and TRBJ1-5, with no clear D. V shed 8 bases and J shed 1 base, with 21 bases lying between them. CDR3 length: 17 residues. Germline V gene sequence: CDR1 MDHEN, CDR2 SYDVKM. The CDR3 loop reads CASGSLGRLGSNQPQHF. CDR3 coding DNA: TGTGCCAGCGGGTCCTTAGGACGCCTCGGGAGCAATCAGCCCCAGCATTTT. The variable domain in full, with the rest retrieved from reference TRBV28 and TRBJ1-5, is DVKVTQSSRYLVKRTGEKVFLECVQDMDHENMFWYRQDPGLGLRLIYFSYDVKMKEKGDIPEGYSVSREKKERFSLILESASTNQTSMYLCASGSLGRLGSNQPQHFGDGTRLSIL.

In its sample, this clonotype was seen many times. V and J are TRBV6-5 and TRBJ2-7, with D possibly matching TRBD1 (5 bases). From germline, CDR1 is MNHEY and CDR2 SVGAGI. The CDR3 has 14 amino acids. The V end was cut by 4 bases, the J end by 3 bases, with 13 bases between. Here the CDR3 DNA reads TGTGCCAGCAGTTCTCCCGGCAGGGACTACGAGCAGTACTTC. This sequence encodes CASSSPGRDYEQYF.

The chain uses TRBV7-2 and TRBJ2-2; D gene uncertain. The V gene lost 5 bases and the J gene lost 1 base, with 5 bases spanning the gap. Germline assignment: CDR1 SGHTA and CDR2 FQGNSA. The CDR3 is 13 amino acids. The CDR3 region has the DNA TGTGCCAGCAGCGGCCGGAACACCGGGGAGCTGTTTTTT. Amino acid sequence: CASSGRNTGELFF.